The T cell receptor beta chain under discussion was sequenced for a study of T cell changes during pregnancy in multiple sclerosis. Method: immunoSEQ multiplex PCR; TCRdb's copy keeps in-frame clones and lacks some. The data show about 120,000 clones, 80% to 95% seen once. Germline V gene sequence: CDR1 SGHAT, CDR2 FQNNGV. V was trimmed by 1 base and J by 6 bases, leaving 4 bases between them. The CDR3 is made up of 11 amino acids. This TCR derives from a female donor with multiple sclerosis, enrolled in a pregnancy study. This specimen was peripheral blood, taken in the third trimester of pregnancy. V usage is TRBV11-2 and J usage is TRBJ2-7, with no clear D. The CDR3 DNA is TGTGCCAGCAGCTTAGTCCGCGAGCAGTACTTC. This translates into CASSLVREQYF.